This TCR beta chain appears in the sequencing data of a study of shared clonotypes between healthy human individuals. Study-wide context: For every donor, three CD4 naive, three CD4 memory, two CD8 naive and one CD8 memory plates were used.

V was shortened by 4 bases and J by 0 bases, with 4 bases between the two germline ends. The germline gives CDR1 MNHNS, CDR2 SASEGT. The length of the CDR3 is 13 residues. CD4+ cells underwent separation, giving CD45RA+ naive and CD45RA-negative memory subsets. In the authors' methods: ImmunoSEQ yielded junction-only sequences lacking quality scores, so filtering differed. Sequencing used immunoSEQ multiplex PCR; TCRdb keeps in-frame clones, though not all of them. That table supplies the V and J calls and clone size; D and trimming were determined from the DNA. This sample has some 660,000 clones, with around four fifths found just once.

This TCR came from a woman in her 30s in good health. V gene TRBV6-1 combines with J gene TRBJ2-1, with D unclear. Sequenced: memory CD4+ T cells sorted from blood. Sample subset: CD45RA-negative fraction. The CDR3 sequence: CASSGSSYNEQFF. The CDR3 DNA follows: TGTGCCAGCAGTGGTAGCTCCTACAATGAGCAGTTCTTC.